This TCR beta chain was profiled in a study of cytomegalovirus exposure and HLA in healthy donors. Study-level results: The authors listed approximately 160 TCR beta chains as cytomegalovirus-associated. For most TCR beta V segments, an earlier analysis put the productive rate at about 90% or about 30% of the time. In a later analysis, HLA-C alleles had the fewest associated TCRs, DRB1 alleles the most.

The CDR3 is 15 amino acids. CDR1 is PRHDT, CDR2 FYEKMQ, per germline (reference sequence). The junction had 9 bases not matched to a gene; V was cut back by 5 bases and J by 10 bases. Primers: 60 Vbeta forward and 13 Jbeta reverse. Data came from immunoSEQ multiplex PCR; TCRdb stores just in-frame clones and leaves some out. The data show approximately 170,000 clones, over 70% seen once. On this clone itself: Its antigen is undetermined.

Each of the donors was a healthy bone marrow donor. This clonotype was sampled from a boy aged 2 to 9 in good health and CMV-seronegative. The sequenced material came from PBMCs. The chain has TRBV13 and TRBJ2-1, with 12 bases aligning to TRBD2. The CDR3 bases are TGTGCCAGCAGCCACCGGACTAGCGGGATCAACGAGCAGTTCTTC. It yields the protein CASSHRTSGINEQFF.